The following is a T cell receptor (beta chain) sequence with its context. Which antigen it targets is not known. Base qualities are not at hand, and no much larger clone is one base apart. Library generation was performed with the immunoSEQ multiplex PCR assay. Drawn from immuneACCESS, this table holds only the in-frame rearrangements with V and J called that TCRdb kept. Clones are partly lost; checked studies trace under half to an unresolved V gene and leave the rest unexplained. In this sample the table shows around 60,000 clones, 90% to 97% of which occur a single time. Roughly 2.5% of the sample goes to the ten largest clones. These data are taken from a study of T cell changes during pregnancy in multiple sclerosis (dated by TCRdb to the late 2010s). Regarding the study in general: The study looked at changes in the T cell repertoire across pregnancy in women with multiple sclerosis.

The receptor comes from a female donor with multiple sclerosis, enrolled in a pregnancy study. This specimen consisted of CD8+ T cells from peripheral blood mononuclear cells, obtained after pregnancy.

The CDR3 corresponds to CASSFQDRKPYEQYF. Read as DNA, the sequence is TGTGCCAGCAGTTTTCAGGACAGGAAACCCTACGAGCAGTACTTC. Here the chain combines TRBV28 and TRBJ2-7, with TRBD1 identical over 7 junction bases. The CDR3 runs 15 residues from the cysteine to the phenylalanine. The entry retains the CDR3 DNA only, 45 bases that are in frame from base 1. V is trimmed back by 3 bases and J by 2 bases, and the junction contains 7 bases that no gene match accounts for. CDR1 and CDR2, looked up from the germline V gene, are MDHEN and SYDVKM.